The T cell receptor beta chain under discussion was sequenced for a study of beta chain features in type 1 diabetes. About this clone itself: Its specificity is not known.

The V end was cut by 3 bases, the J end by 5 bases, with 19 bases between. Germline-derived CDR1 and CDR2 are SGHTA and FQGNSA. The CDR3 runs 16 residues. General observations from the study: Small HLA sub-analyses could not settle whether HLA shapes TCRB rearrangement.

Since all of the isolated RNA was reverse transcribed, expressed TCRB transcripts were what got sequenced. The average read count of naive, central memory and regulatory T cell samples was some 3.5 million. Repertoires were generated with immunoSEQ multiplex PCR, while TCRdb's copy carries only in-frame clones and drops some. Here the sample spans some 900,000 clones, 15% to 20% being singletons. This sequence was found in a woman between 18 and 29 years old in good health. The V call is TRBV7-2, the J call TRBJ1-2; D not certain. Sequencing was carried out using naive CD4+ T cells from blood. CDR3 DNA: TGTGCCAGCAGCTTGGACCTCTCAAGGAGGCCTTATGGCTACACCTTC. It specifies CASSLDLSRRPYGYTF.